This T cell receptor (beta chain) was profiled in a study of blood T cell repertoires in COVID-19. On the study more broadly: The United States, Italy and Spain supplied acute and convalescent COVID-19 samples. T cells, B-cell-depleted T cells, or PBMCs provided the cDNA or gDNA that served as material.

In the original processing: Scientists estimated how many nucleated cells there were by amplifying reference gene primers. The protocol was immunoSEQ multiplex PCR, while the TCRdb copy is restricted to in-frame clones and leaves out a portion. D and trimming come from the DNA, and the V and J calls and clone size come from that table. The sample has 200,000 or so clones, about 85% seen once. Sequenced sample: peripheral blood. The clonotype was recovered from a man in his fifties who had recovered from COVID-19.

In DNA, the CDR3 is TGTGCCAGCAGCACCTGGACAGGGTATAGCAATCAGCCCCAGCATTTT. It codes for CASSTWTGYSNQPQHF. The chain carries TRBV28 and TRBJ1-5; 8 bases align to TRBD1. The CDR3 is made up of 16 amino acids. With 6 bases clipped from V and 0 bases from J, the junction kept 7 bases outside the gene matches. Germline V gene sequence: CDR1 MDHEN, CDR2 SYDVKM.